The clone carrying this T cell receptor (beta chain) occurred many times. Its antigen remains unknown. These data come from a study of HIV-infected patients and healthy controls. Study-wide results and limits: Significantly higher mean Gini indices appeared in HIV-infected repertoires, possibly reflecting oligoclonality. A major limitation was that merely sixteen HIV-infected individuals were processed. Untreated HIV+ repertoires had roughly threefold fewer distinct CDR3s and lower Shannon diversity than healthy controls.

Germline CDR1 is SGHRS and CDR2 is YFSETQ. This CDR3 comprises 15 residues. Trimming removed 4 bases at V and 2 bases at J, with 13 bases between. All unsorted peripheral T cells were captured because whole blood was used without fractionation. Reverse transcription used roughly 450 ng RNA and constant-region primers for alpha and beta. Separate chain-specific third strand synthesis with multiplexing indices produced the alpha and beta libraries. Ligation attached cDNA to a 5' RACE adapter that carried a random hexamer and SP2 site. TCRdb itself ran the 5' RACE reads through MiXCR, one entry per CDR3 protein. This table holds several thousand distinct CDR3 sequences, about 7.3% found once.

This material consisted of blood, taken before antiretroviral therapy. This sequence originates from an adult with HIV infection. The donor label of this sample is uncertain. The chain joins TRBV5-1 to TRBJ2-1, with TRBD1 as a possible D gene (6 bases). The CDR3 DNA sequence: TGCGCCAGCAGCCCGGGGCAGGGGCCCTACAATGAGCAGTTCTTC. Translating it yields CASSPGQGPYNEQFF. Together with reference TRBV5-1 and TRBJ2-1, the CDR3 gives the full variable domain: KAGVTQTPRYLIKTRGQQVTLSCSPISGHRSVSWYQQTPGQGLQFLFEYFSETQRNKGNFPGRFSGRQFSNSRSEMNVSTLELGDSALYLCASSPGQGPYNEQFFGPGTRLTVL.